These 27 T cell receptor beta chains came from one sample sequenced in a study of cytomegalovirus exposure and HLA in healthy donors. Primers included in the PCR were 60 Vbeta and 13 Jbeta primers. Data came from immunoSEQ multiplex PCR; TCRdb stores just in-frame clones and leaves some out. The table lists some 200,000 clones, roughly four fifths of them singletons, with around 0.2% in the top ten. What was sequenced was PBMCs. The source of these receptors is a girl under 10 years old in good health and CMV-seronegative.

The CDR3, as DNA: TGTGCCAGCAGTTCAGGACTAGCGGGCAGAGACTACGAGCAGTACTTC. It codes for CASSSGLAGRDYEQYF. V is TRBV6-5 and J is TRBJ2-7, with 11 bases matching TRBD2. The CDR3 is 16 amino acids. The V gene end was trimmed by 4 bases and the J gene end by 3 bases; junction bases not matched to a gene: 8. The germline V gene has CDR1 MNHEY and CDR2 SVGAGI.

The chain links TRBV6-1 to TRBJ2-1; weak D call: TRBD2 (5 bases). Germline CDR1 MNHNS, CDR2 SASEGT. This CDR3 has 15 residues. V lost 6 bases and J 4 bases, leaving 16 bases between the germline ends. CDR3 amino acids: CASRDFVGSYNEQFF. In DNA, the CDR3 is TGTGCCAGCAGGGACTTCGTGGGTTCGTACAATGAGCAGTTCTTC.

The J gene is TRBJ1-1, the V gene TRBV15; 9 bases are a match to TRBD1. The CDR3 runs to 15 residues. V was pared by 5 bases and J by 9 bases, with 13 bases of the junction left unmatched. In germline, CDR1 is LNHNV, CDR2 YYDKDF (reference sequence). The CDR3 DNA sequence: TGTGCCACCAGCGGACAGGGGTCTGAGGTTGGAAAAGCTTTCTTT. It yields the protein CATSGQGSEVGKAFF.

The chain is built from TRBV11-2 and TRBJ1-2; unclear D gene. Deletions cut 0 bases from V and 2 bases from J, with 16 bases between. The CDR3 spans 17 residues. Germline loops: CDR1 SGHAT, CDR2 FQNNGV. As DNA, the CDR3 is TGTGCCAGCAGCTTAGATTCTCCCCGGAGGTCCAACTATGGCTACACCTTC. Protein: CASSLDSPRRSNYGYTF.

Here the CDR3 reads CASSQDRTRQFF. CDR3 nucleotide sequence: TGTGCCAGCAGCCAAGACCGGACTCGGCAGTTCTTC. The gene calls are TRBV14 and TRBJ2-1; possibly TRBD2 for D (5 bases). The length of the CDR3 is 12 residues. Between the trimmed V and J ends, which lost 0 bases and 12 bases, there was a span of 9 bases. Per the germline V gene, CDR1 is SGHDN and CDR2 is FVKESK.

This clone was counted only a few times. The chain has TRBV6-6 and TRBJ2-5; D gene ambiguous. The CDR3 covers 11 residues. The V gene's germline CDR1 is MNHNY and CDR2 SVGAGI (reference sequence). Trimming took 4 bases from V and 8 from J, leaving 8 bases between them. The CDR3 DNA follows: TGTGCCAGCAGTTCACACGAAACCCAGTACTTC. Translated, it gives CASSSHETQYF.

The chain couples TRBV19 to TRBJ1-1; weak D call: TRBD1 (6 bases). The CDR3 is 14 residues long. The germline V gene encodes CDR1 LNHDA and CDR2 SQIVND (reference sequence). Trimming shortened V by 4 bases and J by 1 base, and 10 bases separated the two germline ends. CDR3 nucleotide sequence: TGTGCCAGTAGTAGCGGGGGCTCGAACACTGAAGCTTTCTTT. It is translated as CASSSGGSNTEAFF.

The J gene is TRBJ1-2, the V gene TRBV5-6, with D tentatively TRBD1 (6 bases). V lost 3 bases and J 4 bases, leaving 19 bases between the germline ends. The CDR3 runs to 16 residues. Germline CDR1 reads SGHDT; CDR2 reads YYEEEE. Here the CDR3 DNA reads TGTGCCAGCAGCTCCGGACAGCGACTAACACTCTATGGCTACACCTTC. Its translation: CASSSGQRLTLYGYTF.

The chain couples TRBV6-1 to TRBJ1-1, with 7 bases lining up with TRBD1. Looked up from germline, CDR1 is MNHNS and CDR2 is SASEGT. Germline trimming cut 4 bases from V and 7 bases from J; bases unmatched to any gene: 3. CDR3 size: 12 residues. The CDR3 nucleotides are TGTGCCAGCAGTGTAGACAGGGTTGAAGCTTTCTTT. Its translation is CASSVDRVEAFF.

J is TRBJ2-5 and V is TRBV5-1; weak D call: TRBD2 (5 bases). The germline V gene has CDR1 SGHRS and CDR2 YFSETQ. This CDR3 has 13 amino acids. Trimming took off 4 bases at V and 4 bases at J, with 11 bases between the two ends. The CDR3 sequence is CASSDNGRETQYF. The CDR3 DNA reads TGCGCCAGCAGCGATAATGGGAGAGAGACCCAGTACTTC.

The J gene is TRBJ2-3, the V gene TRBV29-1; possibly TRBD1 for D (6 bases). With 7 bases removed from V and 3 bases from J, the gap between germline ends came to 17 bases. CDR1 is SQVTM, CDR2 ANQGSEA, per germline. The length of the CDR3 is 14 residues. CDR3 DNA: TGCAGCGCAGGACCGGGACATGGGACAGATACGCAGTATTTT. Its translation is CSAGPGHGTDTQYF.

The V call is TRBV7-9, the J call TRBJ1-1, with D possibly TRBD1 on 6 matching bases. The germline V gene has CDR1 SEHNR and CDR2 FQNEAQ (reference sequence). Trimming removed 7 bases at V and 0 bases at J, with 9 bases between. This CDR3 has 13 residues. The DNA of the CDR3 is TGTGCCAGCAACAGGGATCTGAACACTGAAGCTTTCTTT. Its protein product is CASNRDLNTEAFF.

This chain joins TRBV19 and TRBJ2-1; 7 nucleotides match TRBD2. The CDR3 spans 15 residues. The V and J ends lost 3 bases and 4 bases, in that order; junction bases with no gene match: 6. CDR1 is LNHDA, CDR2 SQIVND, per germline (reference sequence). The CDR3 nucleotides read TGTGCCAGTAGTATCAGGAGCGGGGCTTACAATGAGCAGTTCTTC. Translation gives CASSIRSGAYNEQFF.

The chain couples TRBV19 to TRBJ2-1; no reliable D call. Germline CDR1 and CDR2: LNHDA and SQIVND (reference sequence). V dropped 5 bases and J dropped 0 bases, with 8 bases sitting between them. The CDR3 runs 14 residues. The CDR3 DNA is TGTGCCAGTAGTCGCGGAAGCTCCTACAATGAGCAGTTCTTC. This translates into CASSRGSSYNEQFF.

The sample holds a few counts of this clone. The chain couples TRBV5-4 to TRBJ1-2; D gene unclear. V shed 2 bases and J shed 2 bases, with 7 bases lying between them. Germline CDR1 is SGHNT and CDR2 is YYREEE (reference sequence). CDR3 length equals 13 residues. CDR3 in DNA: TGTGCCAGCAGCTTACCCAGAAACTATGGCTACACCTTC. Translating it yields CASSLPRNYGYTF.

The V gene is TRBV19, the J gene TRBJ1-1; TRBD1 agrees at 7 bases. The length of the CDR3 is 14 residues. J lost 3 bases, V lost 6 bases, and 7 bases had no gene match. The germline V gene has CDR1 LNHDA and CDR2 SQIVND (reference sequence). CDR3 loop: CASSRGGLDTEAFF. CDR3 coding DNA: TGTGCCAGTAGCCGAGGGGGCCTGGACACTGAAGCTTTCTTT.

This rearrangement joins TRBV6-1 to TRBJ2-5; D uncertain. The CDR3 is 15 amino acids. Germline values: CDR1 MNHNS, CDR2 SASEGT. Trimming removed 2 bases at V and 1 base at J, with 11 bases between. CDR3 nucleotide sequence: TGTGCCAGCAGTGAAATAAGAGGTTCCCAAGAGACCCAGTACTTC. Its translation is CASSEIRGSQETQYF.

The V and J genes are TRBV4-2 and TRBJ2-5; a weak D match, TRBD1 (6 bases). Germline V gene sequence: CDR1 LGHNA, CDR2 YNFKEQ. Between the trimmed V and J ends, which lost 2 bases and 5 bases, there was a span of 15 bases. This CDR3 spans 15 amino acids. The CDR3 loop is CASSQFKDRRETQYF. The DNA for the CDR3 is TGTGCCAGCAGCCAATTTAAGGACAGAAGGGAGACCCAGTACTTC.

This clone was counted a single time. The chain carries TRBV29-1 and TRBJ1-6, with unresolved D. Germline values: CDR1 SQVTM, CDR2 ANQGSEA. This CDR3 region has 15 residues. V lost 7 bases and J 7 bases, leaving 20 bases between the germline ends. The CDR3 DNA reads TGCAGCGGCCCCCGGGGAGGCACAGAAAATTCACCCCTCCACTTT. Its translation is CSGPRGGTENSPLHF.

The CDR3 loop is CSVPPLLLAGDVYEQFF. The CDR3 nucleotides are TGCAGCGTTCCCCCTCTTCTACTAGCGGGAGATGTATATGAGCAGTTCTTC. The chain carries TRBV29-1 and TRBJ2-1, with 11 bases aligning to TRBD2. The CDR3 runs 17 residues. With V trimmed by 5 bases and J by 8 bases, 17 bases remained unmatched. The germline V gene has CDR1 SQVTM and CDR2 ANQGSEA.

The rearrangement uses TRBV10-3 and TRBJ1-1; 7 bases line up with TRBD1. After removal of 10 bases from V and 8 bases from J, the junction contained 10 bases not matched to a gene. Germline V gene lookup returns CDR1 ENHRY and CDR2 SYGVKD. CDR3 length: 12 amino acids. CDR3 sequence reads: CATGQPLGEAFF. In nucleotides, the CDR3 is TGTGCCACGGGACAGCCTCTTGGAGAAGCTTTCTTT.

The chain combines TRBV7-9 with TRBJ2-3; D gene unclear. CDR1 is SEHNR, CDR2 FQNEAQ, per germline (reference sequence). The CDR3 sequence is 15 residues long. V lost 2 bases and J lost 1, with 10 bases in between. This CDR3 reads CASSLLSVGTDTQYF. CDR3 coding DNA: TGTGCCAGCAGCTTATTGTCAGTCGGCACAGATACGCAGTATTTT.

The CDR3 nucleotides are TGTGCCAGCAGTCCGAGCCGGGGGGAGACCCAGTACTTC. Protein sequence: CASSPSRGETQYF. The V call is TRBV27, the J call TRBJ2-5; possible D gene TRBD2, 6 bases. The CDR3 is 13 residues long. V shed 5 bases and J shed 5 bases, with 12 bases lying between them. The germline V gene encodes CDR1 MNHEY and CDR2 SMNVEV (reference sequence).

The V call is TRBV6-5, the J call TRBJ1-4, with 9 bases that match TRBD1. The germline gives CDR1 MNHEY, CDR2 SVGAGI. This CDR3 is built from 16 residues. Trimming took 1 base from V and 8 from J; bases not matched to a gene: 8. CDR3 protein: CASSYFSTGGGEKLFF. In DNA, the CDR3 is TGTGCCAGCAGTTACTTCTCGACAGGGGGTGGCGAAAAACTGTTTTTT.

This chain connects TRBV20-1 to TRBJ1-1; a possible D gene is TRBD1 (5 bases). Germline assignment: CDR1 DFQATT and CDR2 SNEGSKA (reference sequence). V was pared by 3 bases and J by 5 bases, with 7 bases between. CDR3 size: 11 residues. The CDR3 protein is CSARGLTEAFF. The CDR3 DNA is TGCAGTGCTAGGGGACTGACTGAAGCTTTCTTT.

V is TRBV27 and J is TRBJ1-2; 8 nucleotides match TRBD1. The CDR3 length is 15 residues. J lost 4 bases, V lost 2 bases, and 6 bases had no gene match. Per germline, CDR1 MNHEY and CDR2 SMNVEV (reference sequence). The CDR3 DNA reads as TGTGCCAGCAGTTTAAGTCAGGGGGCGGGCTATGGCTACACCTTC. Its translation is CASSLSQGAGYGYTF.

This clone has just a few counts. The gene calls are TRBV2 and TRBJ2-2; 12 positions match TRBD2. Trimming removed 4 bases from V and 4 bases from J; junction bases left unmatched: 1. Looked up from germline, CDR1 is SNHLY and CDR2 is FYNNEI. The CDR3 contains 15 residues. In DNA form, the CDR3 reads TGTGCCAGCAGTGGACTAGCGGGGGCCACCGGGGAGCTGTTTTTT. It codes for CASSGLAGATGELFF.